These 15 T cell receptor beta chains were all obtained from the same sample, sequenced in a study of CD8 T cells in Susac syndrome. It was with random hexamers that 0.5 to 1 ug RNA was reverse transcribed. TCRdb itself ran the immunoSEQ multiplex PCR reads through MiXCR, one entry per CDR3 protein. The sample holds some 300,000 distinct CDR3 sequences, 89% seen once. The specimen was CD8+ T cells from PBMCs. The receptors here all came from a human donor with multiple sclerosis.

The gene calls are TRBV27 and TRBJ2-2, with no clear D. V lost 7 bases and J lost 0, with 3 bases in between. The CDR3 runs 12 residues. Per germline, CDR1 MNHEY and CDR2 SMNVEV (reference sequence). For the CDR3, the DNA is TGTGCCAGCACCGCGAACACCGGGGAGCTGTTTTTT. This codes for CASTANTGELFF.

A single count supports this clonotype. V is TRBV6-5 and J is TRBJ2-3, with D possibly matching TRBD2 (5 bases). Germline CDR1 and CDR2: MNHEY and SVGAGI. V was trimmed by 3 bases and J by 4 bases, leaving 8 bases between them. The CDR3 runs 13 residues. The CDR3 region has the DNA TGTGCCAGCAGTTATTCTAGCCCAGATACGCAGTATTTT. Translation: CASSYSSPDTQYF.

A single count supports this clonotype. Written as DNA, the CDR3 is TGCAGTGCTAGAGATCTAGTGGGATCCTACGAGCAGTACTTC. It specifies CSARDLVGSYEQYF. The chain couples TRBV20-1 to TRBJ2-7, with D uncertain. V lost 0 bases and J lost 1, with 10 bases in between. The germline V gene encodes CDR1 DFQATT and CDR2 SNEGSKA (reference sequence). CDR3 length: 14 residues.

This clonotype has a handful of counts. The V gene is TRBV6-6, the J gene TRBJ1-2; perhaps TRBD1 as D (5 bases). CDR1 is MNHNY and CDR2 is SVGAGI in the germline V gene (reference sequence). The CDR3 contains 14 residues. The V and J ends lost 0 bases and 4 bases respectively, with 9 bases between them. CDR3 coding DNA: TGTGCCAGCAGTTACTCGGAGGGACTCTATGGCTACACCTTC. As protein: CASSYSEGLYGYTF.

The genes are TRBV9 and TRBJ2-1; 8 positions match TRBD2. The junction had 10 bases not matched to a gene; V was cut back by 3 bases and J by 8 bases. The CDR3 runs 15 residues. The germline V gene encodes CDR1 SGDLS and CDR2 YYNGEE. For the CDR3, the DNA is TGTGCCAGCAGCGCCGGGACTAGTCTCATGCATGAGCAGTTCTTC. This sequence encodes CASSAGTSLMHEQFF.

V and J are TRBV6-4 and TRBJ2-2, with 8 bases aligning to TRBD1. The CDR3 has 15 amino acids. Trimming took 8 bases from V and 6 from J; bases not matched to a gene: 11. Germline V gene lookup returns CDR1 MRHNA and CDR2 SNTAGT. As DNA, the CDR3 is TGTGCCAGCTCTCGCGGGACAGGAGAGGCCGGGGAGCTGTTTTTT. Translated, it gives CASSRGTGEAGELFF.

This sequence joins TRBV3-1 and TRBJ2-1, with 10 bases matching TRBD2. V gave up 3 bases and J gave up 7 bases; unmatched junction bases: 21. The germline V gene encodes CDR1 LGHDT and CDR2 YNNKEL (reference sequence). The CDR3 covers 20 residues. This CDR3 is CASSHYGQGRDSGGINEQFF. In DNA, the CDR3 is TGTGCCAGCAGCCACTACGGACAGGGTAGGGATAGCGGGGGGATAAATGAGCAGTTCTTC.

The V call is TRBV27, the J call TRBJ2-7; D is possibly TRBD1 or TRBD2 (5 bases each). Germline assignment: CDR1 MNHEY and CDR2 SMNVEV (reference sequence). There are 13 residues in the CDR3. Trimming removed 6 bases at V and 6 bases at J, with 15 bases between. CDR3 region: CASRTVLGGEQYF. CDR3 nucleotides: TGTGCCAGCAGGACAGTTTTAGGAGGCGAGCAGTACTTC.

J is TRBJ2-3 and V is TRBV11-3, with TRBD2 matching over 7 bases. The CDR3 is 15 residues long. The ends lost 2 bases at V and 0 bases at J; junction bases unmatched: 2. Germline V gene data show CDR1 as SGHNT and CDR2 as YENEEA. CDR3 bases: TGTGCCAGCAGCTTAAGCGGGGAGAGCACAGATACGCAGTATTTT. Protein product: CASSLSGESTDTQYF. The entire variable domain, with the rest obtained from reference TRBV11-3 and TRBJ2-3, is as follows: EAGVVQSPRYKIIEKKQPVAFWCNPISGHNTLYWYLQNLGQGPELLIRYENEEAVDDSQLPKDRFSAERLKGVDSTLKIQPAELGDSAVYLCASSLSGESTDTQYFGPGTRLTVL.

The chain employs TRBV27 and TRBJ2-1, with D possibly TRBD1 on 6 matching bases. This CDR3 has 15 residues. Germline-derived CDR1 and CDR2 are MNHEY and SMNVEV (reference sequence). V was shortened by 6 bases and J by 2 bases, with 14 bases between the two germline ends. CDR3 nucleotides: TGTGCCAGCAGGTCAGGGGTTAACCCCTACAATGAGCAGTTCTTC. It codes for CASRSGVNPYNEQFF.

The rearrangement joins TRBV29-1 to TRBJ2-2; no definite D call. Germline values: CDR1 SQVTM, CDR2 ANQGSEA. Trimming left V 3 bases short and J 6 bases short, with 2 bases between. The CDR3 extends over 10 amino acids. The chain's CDR3 is CSVDSGELFF. In DNA form, the CDR3 reads TGCAGCGTTGATTCCGGGGAGCTGTTTTTT.

The chain combines TRBV1 with TRBJ2-7. TRBV1 is tagged as a pseudogene. The CDR3 has 15 residues. The CDR3 sequence: CTSSQERLPPDEQYF. The CDR3 bases are TGCACCAGCAGCCAAGAACGGCTGCCTCCCGACGAGCAGTACTTC.

The CDR3 sequence is CSVEGAWAVSTDTQYF. CDR3 coding DNA: TGCAGCGTTGAAGGAGCTTGGGCAGTAAGCACAGATACGCAGTATTTT. This sequence joins TRBV29-1 and TRBJ2-3, with D hard to call. The CDR3 contains 16 residues. Germline-derived CDR1 and CDR2 are SQVTM and ANQGSEA. The V end was cut by 1 base, the J end by 0 bases, with 14 bases between.

V gene TRBV6-5 combines with J gene TRBJ1-2; D not certain. CDR3 length equals 13 residues. Trimming removed 5 bases at V and 4 bases at J, with 11 bases between. Germline V gene data show CDR1 as MNHEY and CDR2 as SVGAGI. CDR3 DNA: TGTGCCAGCAGTCGGGAAGGTGGCTATGGCTACACCTTC. Translating gives CASSREGGYGYTF.

This rearrangement joins TRBV11-1 to TRBJ1-2; perhaps TRBD1 as D (6 bases). V dropped 4 bases and J dropped 3 bases, with 15 bases sitting between them. In germline, CDR1 is SGHAT, CDR2 FQDESV (reference sequence). The CDR3 has 15 residues. CDR3 sequence: CASSSTGWSDYGYTF. Here the CDR3 DNA reads TGTGCCAGCAGCTCGACAGGCTGGTCGGACTATGGCTACACCTTC.